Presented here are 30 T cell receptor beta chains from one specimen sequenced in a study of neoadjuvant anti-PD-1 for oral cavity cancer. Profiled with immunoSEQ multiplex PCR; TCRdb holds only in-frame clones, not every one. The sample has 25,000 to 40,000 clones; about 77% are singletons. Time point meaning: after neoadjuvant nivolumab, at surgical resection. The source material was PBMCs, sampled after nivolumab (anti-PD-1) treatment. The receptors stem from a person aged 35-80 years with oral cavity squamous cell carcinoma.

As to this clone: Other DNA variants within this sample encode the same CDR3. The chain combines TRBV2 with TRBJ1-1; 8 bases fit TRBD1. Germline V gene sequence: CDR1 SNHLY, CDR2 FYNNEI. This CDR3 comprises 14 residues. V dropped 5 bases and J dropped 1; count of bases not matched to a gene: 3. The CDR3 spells CASSQGARNTEAFF. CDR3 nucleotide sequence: TGTGCCAGCAGTCAGGGGGCCCGGAACACTGAAGCTTTCTTT.

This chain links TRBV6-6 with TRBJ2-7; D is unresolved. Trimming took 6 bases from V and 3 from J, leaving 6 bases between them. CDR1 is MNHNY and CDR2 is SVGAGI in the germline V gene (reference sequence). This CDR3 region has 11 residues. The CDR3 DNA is TGTGCCAGCAGGAAAGTCTACGAGCAGTACTTC. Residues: CASRKVYEQYF.

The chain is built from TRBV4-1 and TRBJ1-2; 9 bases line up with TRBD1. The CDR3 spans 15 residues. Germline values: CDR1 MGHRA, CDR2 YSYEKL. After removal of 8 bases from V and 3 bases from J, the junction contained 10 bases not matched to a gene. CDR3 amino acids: CASYGGGQGYYGYTF. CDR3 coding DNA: TGCGCCAGCTATGGAGGGGGACAGGGTTACTATGGCTACACCTTC.

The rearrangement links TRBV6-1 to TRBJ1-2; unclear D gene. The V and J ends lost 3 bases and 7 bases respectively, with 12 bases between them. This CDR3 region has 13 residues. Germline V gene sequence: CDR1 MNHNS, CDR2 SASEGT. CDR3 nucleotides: TGTGCCAGCAGTGAGGATCCGATAACTGGCTACACCTTC. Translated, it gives CASSEDPITGYTF.

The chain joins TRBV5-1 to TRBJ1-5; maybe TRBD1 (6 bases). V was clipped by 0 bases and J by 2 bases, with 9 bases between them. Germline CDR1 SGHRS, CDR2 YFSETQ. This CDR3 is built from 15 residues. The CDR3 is CASSLAGAGNQPQHF. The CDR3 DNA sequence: TGCGCCAGCAGCTTGGCAGGGGCTGGCAATCAGCCCCAGCATTTT. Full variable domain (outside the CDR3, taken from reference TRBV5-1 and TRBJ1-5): KAGVTQTPRYLIKTRGQQVTLSCSPISGHRSVSWYQQTPGQGLQFLFEYFSETQRNKGNFPGRFSGRQFSNSRSEMNVSTLELGDSALYLCASSLAGAGNQPQHFGDGTRLSIL.

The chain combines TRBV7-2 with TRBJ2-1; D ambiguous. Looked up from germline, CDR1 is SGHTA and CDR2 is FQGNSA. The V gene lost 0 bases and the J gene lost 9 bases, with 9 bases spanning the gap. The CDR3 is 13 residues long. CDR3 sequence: CASSLALTVEQFF. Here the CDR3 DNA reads TGTGCCAGCAGCTTAGCGCTAACTGTTGAGCAGTTCTTC.

DNA for the CDR3: TGCGCCAGCAGCGCCGCTGTAGCGGGGGGATACACAGATACGCAGTATTTT. Translated: CASSAAVAGGYTDTQYF. The chain links TRBV5-1 to TRBJ2-3; 10 nucleotides match TRBD2. Germline CDR1 and CDR2: SGHRS and YFSETQ. The trim removed 4 bases at V and 2 bases at J, leaving 10 bases unmatched. This CDR3 contains 17 residues.

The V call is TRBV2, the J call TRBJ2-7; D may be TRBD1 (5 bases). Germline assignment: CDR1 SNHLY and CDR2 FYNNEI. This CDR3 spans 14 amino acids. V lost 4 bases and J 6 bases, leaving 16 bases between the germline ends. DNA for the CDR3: TGTGCCAGCAGTGCGGCGCAGGGATGGAGCGAGCAGTACTTC. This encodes CASSAAQGWSEQYF.

This CDR3 reads CASSPRQAFYEQYF. CDR3 nucleotide sequence: TGCGCCAGCAGCCCCCGACAGGCTTTCTACGAGCAGTACTTC. The chain links TRBV4-3 to TRBJ2-7, with D maybe TRBD1 (6 bases). Per the germline V gene, CDR1 is LGHNA and CDR2 is YSLEER. V was shortened by 4 bases and J by 3 bases, with 13 bases between the two germline ends. The CDR3 sequence is 14 residues long.

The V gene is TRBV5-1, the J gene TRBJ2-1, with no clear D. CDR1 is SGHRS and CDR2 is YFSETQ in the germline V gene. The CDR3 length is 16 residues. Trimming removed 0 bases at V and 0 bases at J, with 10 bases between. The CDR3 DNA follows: TGCGCCAGCAGCTTGGAGGCCCGAAGCTCCTACAATGAGCAGTTCTTC. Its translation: CASSLEARSSYNEQFF.

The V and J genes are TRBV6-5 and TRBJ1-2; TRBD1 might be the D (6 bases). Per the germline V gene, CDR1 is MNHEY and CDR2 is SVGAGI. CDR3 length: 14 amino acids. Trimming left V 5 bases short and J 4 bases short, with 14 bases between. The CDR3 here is CASSTRTGLYGYTF. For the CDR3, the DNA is TGTGCCAGCAGTACCAGAACAGGGCTCTATGGCTACACCTTC.

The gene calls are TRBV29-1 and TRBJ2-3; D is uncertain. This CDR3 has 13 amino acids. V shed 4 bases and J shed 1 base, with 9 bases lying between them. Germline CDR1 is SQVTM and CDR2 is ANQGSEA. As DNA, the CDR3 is TGCAGCGTTGGTGTTTCTGGCACAGATACGCAGTATTTT. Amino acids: CSVGVSGTDTQYF.

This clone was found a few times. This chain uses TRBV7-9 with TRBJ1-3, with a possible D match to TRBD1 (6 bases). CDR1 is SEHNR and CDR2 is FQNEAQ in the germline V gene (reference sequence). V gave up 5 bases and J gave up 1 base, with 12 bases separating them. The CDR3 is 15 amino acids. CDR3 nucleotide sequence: TGTGCCAGCAGCCCCGGGACATTTTCTGGAAACACCATATATTTT. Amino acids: CASSPGTFSGNTIYF.

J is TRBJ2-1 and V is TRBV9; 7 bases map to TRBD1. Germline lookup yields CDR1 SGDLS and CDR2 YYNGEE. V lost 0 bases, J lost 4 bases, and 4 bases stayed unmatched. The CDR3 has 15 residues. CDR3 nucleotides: TGTGCCAGCAGCGTAGGAGGGGGCGGTTACAATGAGCAGTTCTTC. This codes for CASSVGGGGYNEQFF.

In DNA form, the CDR3 reads TGTGCCATCAGCCGGGACTCGCAAGAGACCCAGTACTTC. Its translation: CAISRDSQETQYF. The V call is TRBV10-3, the J call TRBJ2-5, with D possibly matching TRBD2 (6 bases). The CDR3 is 13 amino acids. Per germline, CDR1 ENHRY and CDR2 SYGVKD. Deletions cut 6 bases from V and 2 bases from J, with 10 bases between.

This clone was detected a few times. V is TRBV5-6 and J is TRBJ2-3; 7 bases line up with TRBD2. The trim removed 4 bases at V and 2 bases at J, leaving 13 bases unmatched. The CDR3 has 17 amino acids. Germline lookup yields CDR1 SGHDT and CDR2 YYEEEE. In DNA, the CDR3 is TGTGCCAGCAGCAGGCCCGAGGGCGGGGGATCCACAGATACGCAGTATTTT. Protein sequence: CASSRPEGGGSTDTQYF.

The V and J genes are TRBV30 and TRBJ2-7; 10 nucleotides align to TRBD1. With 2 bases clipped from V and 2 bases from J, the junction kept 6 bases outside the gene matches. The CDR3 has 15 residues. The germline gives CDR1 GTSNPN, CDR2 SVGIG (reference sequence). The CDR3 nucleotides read TGTGCCTGGAGTTCCCCGGGACAGGGGACCTACGAGCAGTACTTC. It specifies CAWSSPGQGTYEQYF.

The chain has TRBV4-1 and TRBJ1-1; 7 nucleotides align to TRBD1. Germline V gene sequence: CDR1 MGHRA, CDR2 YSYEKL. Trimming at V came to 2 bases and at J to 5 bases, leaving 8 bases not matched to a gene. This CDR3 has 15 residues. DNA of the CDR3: TGCGCCAGCAGCCAACAGACAGGGTGGGGTACTGAAGCTTTCTTT. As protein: CASSQQTGWGTEAFF.

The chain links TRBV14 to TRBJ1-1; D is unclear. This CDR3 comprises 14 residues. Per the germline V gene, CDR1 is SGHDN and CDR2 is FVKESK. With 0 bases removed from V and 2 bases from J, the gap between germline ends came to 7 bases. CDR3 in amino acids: CASSQDRVNTEAFF. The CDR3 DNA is TGTGCCAGCAGCCAAGATCGGGTAAACACTGAAGCTTTCTTT.

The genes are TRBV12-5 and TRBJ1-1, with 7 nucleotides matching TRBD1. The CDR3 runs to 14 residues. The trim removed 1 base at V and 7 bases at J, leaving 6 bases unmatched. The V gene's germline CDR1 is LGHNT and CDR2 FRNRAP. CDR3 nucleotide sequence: TGTGCTAGTGGTTTGGCTACAGGGGACCTTGAAGCTTTCTTT. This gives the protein CASGLATGDLEAFF.

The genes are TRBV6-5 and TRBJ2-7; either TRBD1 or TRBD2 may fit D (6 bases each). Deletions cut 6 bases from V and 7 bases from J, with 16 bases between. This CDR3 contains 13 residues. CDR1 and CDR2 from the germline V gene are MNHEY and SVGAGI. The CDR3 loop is CASSPLGGSEQYF. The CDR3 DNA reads TGTGCCAGCAGCCCGCTGGGGGGCTCTGAGCAGTACTTC.

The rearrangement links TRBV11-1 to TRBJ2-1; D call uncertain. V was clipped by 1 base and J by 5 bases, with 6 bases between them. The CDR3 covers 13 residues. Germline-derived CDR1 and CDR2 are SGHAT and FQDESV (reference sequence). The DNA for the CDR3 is TGTGCCAGCAGCTTAGGACGTAACAATGAGCAGTTCTTC. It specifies CASSLGRNNEQFF.

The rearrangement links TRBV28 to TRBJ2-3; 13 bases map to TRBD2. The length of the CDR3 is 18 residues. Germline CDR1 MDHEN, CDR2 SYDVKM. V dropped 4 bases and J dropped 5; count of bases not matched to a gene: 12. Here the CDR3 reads CASSSPRTSGGPIDTQYF. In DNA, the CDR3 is TGTGCCAGCAGTTCGCCCAGGACTAGCGGGGGCCCTATAGATACGCAGTATTTT. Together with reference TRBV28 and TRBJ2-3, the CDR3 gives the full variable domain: DVKVTQSSRYLVKRTGEKVFLECVQDMDHENMFWYRQDPGLGLRLIYFSYDVKMKEKGDIPEGYSVSREKKERFSLILESASTNQTSMYLCASSSPRTSGGPIDTQYFGPGTRLTVL.

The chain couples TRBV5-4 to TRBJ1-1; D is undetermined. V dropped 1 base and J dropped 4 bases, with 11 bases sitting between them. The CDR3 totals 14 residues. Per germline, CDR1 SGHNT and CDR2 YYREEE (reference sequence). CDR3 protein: CASSLRERPTEAFF. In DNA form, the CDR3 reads TGTGCCAGCAGCTTGAGAGAGAGACCCACTGAAGCTTTCTTT.

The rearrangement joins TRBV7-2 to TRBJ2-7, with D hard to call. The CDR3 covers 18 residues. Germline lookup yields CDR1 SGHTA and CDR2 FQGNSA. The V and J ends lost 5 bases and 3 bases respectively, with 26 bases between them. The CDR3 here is CASSPVAQALLLNYEQYF. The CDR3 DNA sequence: TGTGCCAGCAGCCCCGTCGCTCAGGCCCTACTTCTTAACTACGAGCAGTACTTC.

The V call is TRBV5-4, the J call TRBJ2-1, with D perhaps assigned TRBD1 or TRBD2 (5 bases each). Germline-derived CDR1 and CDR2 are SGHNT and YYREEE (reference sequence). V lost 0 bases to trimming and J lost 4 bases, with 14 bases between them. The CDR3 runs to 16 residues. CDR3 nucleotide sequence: TGTGCCAGCAGCTTGGGACCCGGGGACCAATACAATGAGCAGTTCTTC. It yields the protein CASSLGPGDQYNEQFF.

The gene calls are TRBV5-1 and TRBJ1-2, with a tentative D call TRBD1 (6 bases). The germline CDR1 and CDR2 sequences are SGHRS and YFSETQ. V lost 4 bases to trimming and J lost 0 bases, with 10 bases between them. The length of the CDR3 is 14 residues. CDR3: CASSPGAANYGYTF. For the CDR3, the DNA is TGCGCCAGCAGCCCGGGGGCGGCTAACTATGGCTACACCTTC.

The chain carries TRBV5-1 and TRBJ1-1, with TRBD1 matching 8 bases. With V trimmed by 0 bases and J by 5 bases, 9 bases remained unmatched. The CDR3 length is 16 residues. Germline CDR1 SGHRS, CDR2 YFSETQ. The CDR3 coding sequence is TGCGCCAGCAGCTTGGCTCCCAGGGGGCGGGAAACTGAAGCTTTCTTT. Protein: CASSLAPRGRETEAFF.

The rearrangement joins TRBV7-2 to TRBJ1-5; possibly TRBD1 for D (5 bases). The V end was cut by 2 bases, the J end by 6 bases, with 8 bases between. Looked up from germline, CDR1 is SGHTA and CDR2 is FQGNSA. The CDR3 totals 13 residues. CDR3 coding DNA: TGTGCCAGCAGCTTATCGGGGGGTCAGCCCCAGCATTTT. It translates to CASSLSGGQPQHF.

The CDR3 region is CASSQDWASLYEQYF. CDR3 DNA: TGCGCCAGCAGCCAAGATTGGGCCAGCCTCTACGAGCAGTACTTC. The genes are TRBV4-3 and TRBJ2-7; D is unresolved. V shed 0 bases and J shed 3 bases, with 12 bases lying between them. The V gene's germline CDR1 is LGHNA and CDR2 YSLEER. The CDR3 is made up of 15 amino acids.